Presented here are 17 T cell receptor beta chains from one specimen sequenced in a study of T cell repertoires in cytomegalovirus infection. Each CDR3 protein gets one entry after TCRdb re-called the reads with MiXCR. Of around 570,000 distinct CDR3 sequences in the sample, under 45% were seen once. For these TCRs, the target antigens are not known. The starting material was cultured PBMCs, obtained from culture after CMV antigen stimulation. These receptors were collected from a human donor in good health (CMV status not recorded). Some clones in this sample may be carry-over from other donors' samples.

The chain links TRBV7-6 to TRBJ1-2; 7 positions agree with TRBD1. This CDR3 region has 16 residues. Trimming removed 1 base from V and 3 bases from J; junction bases left unmatched: 8. CDR1 SGHVS and CDR2 FNYEAQ come from the germline V gene. The CDR3 DNA follows: TGTGCCAGCAGCTTAGAACTCGAGGGACAGTACTATGGCTACACCTTC. Translating it yields CASSLELEGQYYGYTF.

The chain employs TRBV7-2 and TRBJ1-4; 9 bases align to TRBD1. The germline V gene encodes CDR1 SGHTA and CDR2 FQGNSA. Trimming took 3 bases from V and 3 from J; bases not matched to a gene: 5. This CDR3 comprises 16 residues. This CDR3 reads CASSLGQGPANEKLFF. The CDR3 coding sequence is TGTGCCAGCAGCTTGGGACAGGGCCCAGCTAATGAAAAACTGTTTTTT.

The gene calls are TRBV7-2 and TRBJ2-1; D gene ambiguous. The CDR3 sequence is 19 residues long. Germline CDR1 reads SGHTA; CDR2 reads FQGNSA. Trimming took off 5 bases at V and 0 bases at J, with 23 bases between the two ends. The CDR3 DNA is TGTGCCAGCAGCCGCTGGCGCTTTCCGGCAGGAAGCTCCTACAATGAGCAGTTCTTC. This gives the protein CASSRWRFPAGSSYNEQFF.

This chain joins TRBV20-1 and TRBJ2-7; no clear D. The CDR3 consists of 14 residues. The V and J ends lost 2 bases and 1 base respectively, with 12 bases between them. Germline CDR1 is DFQATT and CDR2 is SNEGSKA (reference sequence). CDR3 amino acids: CSARRMFNSYEQYF. CDR3 nucleotides: TGCAGTGCTAGAAGGATGTTCAATTCCTACGAGCAGTACTTC.

This clonotype showed up many times. The V and J genes are TRBV7-2 and TRBJ1-1; TRBD1 aligns across 9 bases. Germline V gives CDR1 SGHTA, CDR2 FQGNSA. The CDR3 spans 14 residues. J gave up 3 bases and V 5 bases, and 4 bases lay outside the gene matches. The CDR3 nucleotides are TGTGCCAGCAGCCGGACAGGGGCCGACACTGAAGCTTTCTTT. Translating it yields CASSRTGADTEAFF.

This chain uses TRBV7-2 with TRBJ2-5; 13 bases are a match to TRBD2. This CDR3 is built from 16 residues. Germline V CDR1 and CDR2: SGHTA, FQGNSA. V lost 5 bases, J lost 2 bases, and 5 bases stayed unmatched. The CDR3 region is CASSRTSGGGQETQYF. DNA of the CDR3: TGTGCCAGCAGCCGAACTAGCGGGGGGGGACAAGAGACCCAGTACTTC.

The V gene is TRBV7-9, the J gene TRBJ1-6; a weak D match, TRBD1 (6 bases). Germline CDR1 and CDR2: SEHNR and FQNEAQ (reference sequence). The CDR3 consists of 18 residues. Deletions cut 5 bases from V and 0 bases from J, with 17 bases between. The CDR3 region is CASSLPGGAASYNSPLHF. The CDR3 coding sequence is TGTGCCAGCAGCCTACCCGGGGGGGCCGCCTCCTATAATTCACCCCTCCACTTT.

This chain links TRBV7-2 with TRBJ1-5, with TRBD1 identical over 11 bases. V lost 5 bases and J lost 11; bases outside the gene matches: 11. Germline CDR1 is SGHTA and CDR2 is FQGNSA. This CDR3 is built from 15 residues. The CDR3 coding sequence is TGTGCCAGCAGCCTGGGACAGGGGGGGAGTTTAGCCCAGCATTTT. Its translation: CASSLGQGGSLAQHF.

There are a few counts of this clonotype. The genes are TRBV20-1 and TRBJ2-1; no definite D call. Germline V gene lookup returns CDR1 DFQATT and CDR2 SNEGSKA (reference sequence). V lost 6 bases and J lost 4, with 10 bases in between. This CDR3 has 12 residues. CDR3 sequence (DNA): TGCAGTGCGCGCCCCTTATACAATGAGCAGTTCTTC. Protein sequence: CSARPLYNEQFF.

V gene TRBV11-2 combines with J gene TRBJ2-1; D perhaps matches TRBD1 (6 bases). V was cut by 2 bases and J by 9 bases, with 23 bases left in between. Germline V gene lookup returns CDR1 SGHAT and CDR2 FQNNGV. The CDR3 runs 17 residues. CDR3 sequence reads: CASSLSSYGGLGVEQFF. The CDR3 nucleotides read TGTGCCAGCAGCTTATCCTCATATGGGGGCCTTGGGGTTGAGCAGTTCTTC.

This clonotype has only a few counts. V and J are TRBV7-9 and TRBJ2-1; TRBD2 matches at 14 bases. CDR3 length equals 16 residues. V trimming: 5 bases; J trimming: 9 bases; junction bases outside the gene matches: 9. CDR1 and CDR2 from the germline V gene are SEHNR and FQNEAQ (reference sequence). CDR3 coding DNA: TGTGCCAGCAGCCCAAGGACTAGCGGGGGGTTTGCTGAGCAGTTCTTC. Translation: CASSPRTSGGFAEQFF.

This rearrangement joins TRBV6-2 or TRBV6-3 to TRBJ2-1; D possibly corresponds to TRBD2 (5 bases). V lost 6 bases, J lost 0 bases, and 9 bases lay in between. From germline, CDR1 is MNHEY and CDR2 SVGEGT. The length of the CDR3 is 14 residues. The CDR3 loop reads CASRPRDSYNEQFF. In DNA form, the CDR3 reads TGTGCCAGCAGACCGAGGGACTCCTACAATGAGCAGTTCTTC.

The gene calls are TRBV20-1 and TRBJ1-2; D gene ambiguous. The germline V gene encodes CDR1 DFQATT and CDR2 SNEGSKA (reference sequence). V lost 5 bases to trimming and J lost 0 bases, with 10 bases between them. The CDR3 has 13 amino acids. The CDR3 DNA reads TGCAGTGCTCCCGTACATTCTAACTATGGCTACACCTTC. It is translated as CSAPVHSNYGYTF.

This clonotype was picked up many times. This chain links TRBV7-2 with TRBJ2-2; 8 bases agree with TRBD2. The J segment lost 4 bases and the V segment lost 2 bases, leaving 3 bases of the junction unmatched. This CDR3 is built from 15 residues. From germline, CDR1 is SGHTA and CDR2 FQGNSA. The CDR3 bases are TGTGCCAGCAGCTTAACTAGCGGCTTCACCGGGGAGCTGTTTTTT. Its translation: CASSLTSGFTGELFF.

This clonotype came up a few times. The chain joins TRBV4-1 to TRBJ2-7, with no clear D. Trimming stripped 11 bases from V and 7 bases from J, with 24 bases between. CDR1 is MGHRA, CDR2 YSYEKL, per germline. CDR3 length: 14 residues. CDR3 protein: CAPWASPVLGEQYF. For the CDR3, the DNA is TGCGCCCCCTGGGCCAGTCCGGTATTGGGTGAGCAGTACTTC.

The chain links TRBV7-9 to TRBJ2-1, with 7 bases fitting TRBD1. This CDR3 spans 15 amino acids. Losses at the gene ends were 5 bases for V and 5 bases for J; bases not matched to a gene: 9. Germline loops: CDR1 SEHNR, CDR2 FQNEAQ (reference sequence). CDR3 DNA: TGTGCCAGCAGCCCGGGTAGGGGGCGAAACAATGAGCAGTTCTTC. Encoded protein: CASSPGRGRNNEQFF. Together with reference TRBV7-9 and TRBJ2-1, the CDR3 gives the full variable domain: DTGVSQNPRHKITKRGQNVTFRCDPISEHNRLYWYRQTLGQGPEFLTYFQNEAQLEKSRLLSDRFSAERPKGSFSTLEIQRTEQGDSAMYLCASSPGRGRNNEQFFGPGTRLTVL.

This clonotype has a handful of counts. This chain links TRBV11-2 with TRBJ1-6; weak D call: TRBD1 (5 bases). The CDR3 is 14 amino acids. Germline CDR1 reads SGHAT; CDR2 reads FQNNGV. Trimming took 4 bases from V and 9 from J, leaving 13 bases between them. The CDR3 nucleotides read TGTGCCAGCAGCTCCTTCAGGGCGGGTTCACCCCTCCACTTT. This gives the protein CASSSFRAGSPLHF.